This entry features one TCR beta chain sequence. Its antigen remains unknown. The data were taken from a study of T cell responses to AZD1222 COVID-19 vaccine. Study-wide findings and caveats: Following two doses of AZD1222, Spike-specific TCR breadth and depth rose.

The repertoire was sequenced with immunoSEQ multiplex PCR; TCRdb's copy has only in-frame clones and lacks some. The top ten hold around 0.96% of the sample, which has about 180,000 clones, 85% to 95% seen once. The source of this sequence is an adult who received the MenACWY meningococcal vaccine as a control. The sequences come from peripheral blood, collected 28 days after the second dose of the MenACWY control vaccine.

The CDR3 region is CASTQGWNTEAFF. The CDR3 DNA reads TGTGCCAGCACCCAGGGGTGGAACACTGAAGCTTTCTTT. The chain is built from TRBV7-9 and TRBJ1-1, with a weak D call TRBD1 (6 bases). CDR1 SEHNR and CDR2 FQNEAQ come from the germline V gene (reference sequence). V lost 7 bases and J 1 base, leaving 10 bases between the germline ends. The CDR3 is 13 residues long.